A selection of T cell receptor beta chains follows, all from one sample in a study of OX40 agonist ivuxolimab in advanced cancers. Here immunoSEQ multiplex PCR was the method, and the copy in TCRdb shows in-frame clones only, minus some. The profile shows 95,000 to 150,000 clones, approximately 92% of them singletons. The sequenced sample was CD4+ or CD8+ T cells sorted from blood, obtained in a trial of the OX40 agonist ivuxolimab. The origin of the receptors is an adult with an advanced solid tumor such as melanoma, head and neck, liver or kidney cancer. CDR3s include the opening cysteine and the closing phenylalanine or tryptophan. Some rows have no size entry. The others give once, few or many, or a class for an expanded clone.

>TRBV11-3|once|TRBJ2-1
CASSRSPHLEQFF
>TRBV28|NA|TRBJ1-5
CASSYGGARNQPQHF
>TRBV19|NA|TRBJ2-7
CASSAAGYYEQYF
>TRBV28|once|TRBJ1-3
CASRPQGESSGNTIYF
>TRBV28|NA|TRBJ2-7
CASTLTSKRGSSYEQYF
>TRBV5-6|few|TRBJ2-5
CASSLRRANQETQYF
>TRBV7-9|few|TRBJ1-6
CASSLQQGSSPLHF
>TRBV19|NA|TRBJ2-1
CASSKRGQGADSYNEQFF
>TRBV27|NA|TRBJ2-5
CASRGTLEETQYF
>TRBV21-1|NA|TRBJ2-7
CASSLPRRWDHEQYF
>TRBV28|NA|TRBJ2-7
CASSPYRRDSNSYEQYF
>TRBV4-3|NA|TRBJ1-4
CASSQDGSGVMKKLFF
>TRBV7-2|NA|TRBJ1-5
CASSLDSTINQPQHF
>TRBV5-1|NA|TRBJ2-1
CASSLDGTDYNEQFF
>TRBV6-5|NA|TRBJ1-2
CASSSGTNYGYTF
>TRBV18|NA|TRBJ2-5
CASSPSWGQETQYF
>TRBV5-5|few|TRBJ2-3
CASSLLDRGNTDTQYF
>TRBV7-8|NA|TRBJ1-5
CASSPIAGGVQPQHF
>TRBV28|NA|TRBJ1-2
CASTHPRLGYTF
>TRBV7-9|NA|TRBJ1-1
CASSLGGTLDTEAFF
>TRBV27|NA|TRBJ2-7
CASRSWKAGHYEQYF
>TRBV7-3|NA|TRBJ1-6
CASSLLGWTGSNSPLHF
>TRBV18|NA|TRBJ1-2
CASSPSLNRGNYGYTF
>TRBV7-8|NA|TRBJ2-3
CASSQLAGGLVGTDTQYF